The 16 T cell receptor beta chains below all came from one sample that was sequenced in a study of shared clonotypes between healthy human individuals. CD8 cells classed as naive were CD45RO-negative and positively selected for CCR7, excluding terminally differentiated effector memory CD45RA+ cells. Assay used: immunoSEQ multiplex PCR; TCRdb lists only in-frame clones, some missing. The table records roughly 2.1 million clones, roughly 91% of them present only once. Specimen: naive CD8+ T cells from PBMCs. Receptors originate from a man aged 18 to 29 in good health. Some clones in this sample may be carry-over from other donors' samples.

The chain uses TRBV7-3 and TRBJ2-7, with D unclear. Trimming took off 5 bases at V and 0 bases at J, with 11 bases between the two ends. Germline CDR1 is SGHTA and CDR2 is FQGTGA. CDR3 length equals 14 residues. The CDR3 region is CASSPRSDSYEQYF. The CDR3 DNA reads as TGTGCCAGCAGCCCTCGGTCAGACTCCTACGAGCAGTACTTC.

In its sample, this clone was seen once. This CDR3 is CASTAVLWGGQPQHF. CDR3 sequence (DNA): TGTGCCAGTACCGCCGTTTTATGGGGCGGTCAGCCCCAGCATTTT. V usage is TRBV19 and J usage is TRBJ1-5; D may be TRBD1 (5 bases). The germline V gene encodes CDR1 LNHDA and CDR2 SQIVND (reference sequence). The V and J ends lost 7 bases and 6 bases respectively, with 19 bases between them. The CDR3 sequence is 15 residues long.

This clone was counted a single time. This chain connects TRBV5-6 to TRBJ2-7; 15 bases line up with TRBD2. Germline trimming cut 4 bases from V and 3 bases from J; bases unmatched to any gene: 14. The CDR3 has 19 residues. Germline V lookup: CDR1 SGHDT, CDR2 YYEEEE. The CDR3 is CASSGGTSGRTPIDYEQYF. The DNA of the CDR3 is TGTGCCAGCAGCGGGGGGACTAGCGGGAGGACCCCGATCGACTACGAGCAGTACTTC. The variable domain in full, completed from reference TRBV5-6 and TRBJ2-7, reads DAGVTQSPTHLIKTRGQQVTLRCSPKSGHDTVSWYQQALGQGPQFIFQYYEEEERQRGNFPDRFSGHQFPNYSSELNVNALLLGDSALYLCASSGGTSGRTPIDYEQYFGPGTRLTVT.

Comment on this clone: The identical CDR3 is also encoded by other nucleotide sequences in the sample. The V gene is TRBV27, the J gene TRBJ1-5, with TRBD1 identical over 7 bases. The V gene end was trimmed by 6 bases and the J gene end by 3 bases; junction bases not matched to a gene: 5. Germline V lookup: CDR1 MNHEY, CDR2 SMNVEV (reference sequence). This CDR3 has 14 residues. The CDR3 bases are TGTGCCAGCAGCGTGACAGGGAACAATCAGCCCCAGCATTTT. Protein: CASSVTGNNQPQHF.

The chain employs TRBV5-8 and TRBJ2-7, with D perhaps matching TRBD1 (6 bases). V was shortened by 4 bases and J by 2 bases, with 13 bases between the two germline ends. This CDR3 is 14 amino acids long. Germline CDR1 SGHTS, CDR2 YDEGEE. The CDR3 sequence: CASSKRTAAYEQYF. The CDR3 nucleotides read TGTGCCAGCAGCAAACGGACAGCCGCCTACGAGCAGTACTTC.

V gene TRBV6-6 combines with J gene TRBJ1-2; no reliable D call. Trimming left V 3 bases short and J 8 bases short, with 13 bases between. CDR3 length: 13 residues. Germline V gene sequence: CDR1 MNHNY, CDR2 SVGAGI (reference sequence). This CDR3 is CASSYLNKDGYTF. The CDR3 DNA reads as TGTGCCAGCAGTTATCTAAACAAGGACGGCTACACCTTC.

This clone showed up just once. The junction shows a germline mismatch at one end, possibly a read error. V gene TRBV29-1 combines with J gene TRBJ2-7, with 8 nucleotides matching TRBD1. This CDR3 contains 14 residues. The germline gives CDR1 SQVTM, CDR2 ANQGSEA. Here the CDR3 reads CSVEGGGQGDEQYF. DNA for the CDR3: TGCAGCGTAGAAGGTGGTGGACAGGGCGATGAGCAGTACTTC.

The chain employs TRBV9 and TRBJ2-1; D might be TRBD2 (5 bases). Between the trimmed V and J ends, which lost 3 bases and 0 bases, there was a span of 16 bases. The CDR3 length is 17 residues. Per germline, CDR1 SGDLS and CDR2 YYNGEE. CDR3 DNA: TGTGCCAGCAGCGATGGACCTAGCCGGGGCTCCTACAATGAGCAGTTCTTC. Translated: CASSDGPSRGSYNEQFF.

The J gene is TRBJ2-2, the V gene TRBV27; 7 nucleotides agree with TRBD1. The junction had 6 bases not matched to a gene; V was cut back by 6 bases and J by 2 bases. CDR3 size: 15 residues. Germline loops: CDR1 MNHEY, CDR2 SMNVEV (reference sequence). In nucleotides, the CDR3 is TGTGCCAGCAGCCCGACAGGGAGTAACACCGGGGAGCTGTTTTTT. Its translation: CASSPTGSNTGELFF.

J is TRBJ2-5 and V is TRBV27; D not certain. CDR3 length: 12 residues. Germline CDR1 is MNHEY and CDR2 is SMNVEV (reference sequence). V was clipped by 5 bases and J by 4 bases, with 8 bases between them. CDR3: CASSPTRETQYF. DNA for the CDR3: TGTGCCAGCAGTCCAACACGAGAGACCCAGTACTTC.

This clone has only one observation. This chain links TRBV28 with TRBJ2-3, with D perhaps TRBD1 or TRBD2 (5 bases each). Germline V gene lookup returns CDR1 MDHEN and CDR2 SYDVKM. V was trimmed by 2 bases and J by 6 bases, leaving 15 bases between them. The CDR3 contains 15 residues. CDR3 in amino acids: CASSLTRDRSDTQYF. The CDR3 coding sequence is TGTGCCAGCAGTTTAACCCGGGACCGCTCGGATACGCAGTATTTT.

A single count supports this clone. The rearrangement joins TRBV27 to TRBJ1-5, with TRBD1 as a possible D gene (5 bases). V lost 4 bases, J lost 3 bases, and 19 bases lay in between. CDR3 length: 17 amino acids. Germline V gene data show CDR1 as MNHEY and CDR2 as SMNVEV (reference sequence). The CDR3, as DNA: TGTGCCAGCAGTTCTTACCAATCGGGACGGTACAATCAGCCCCAGCATTTT. Translated, it gives CASSSYQSGRYNQPQHF.

This chain connects TRBV13 to TRBJ2-2; 12 bases agree with TRBD2. Germline CDR1 reads PRHDT; CDR2 reads FYEKMQ (reference sequence). This CDR3 spans 16 amino acids. The V gene end was trimmed by 6 bases and the J gene end by 4 bases; junction bases not matched to a gene: 6. CDR3 in DNA: TGTGCCAGCAGTGAGGGACTAGCGGGCCTCACCGGGGAGCTGTTTTTT. It is translated as CASSEGLAGLTGELFF.

This chain links TRBV2 with TRBJ2-1, with 10 nucleotides matching TRBD2. V lost 6 bases, J lost 0 bases, and 14 bases stayed unmatched. Germline CDR1 SNHLY, CDR2 FYNNEI. CDR3 length equals 19 residues. DNA for the CDR3: TGTGCCAGCAGGGGGGGGTGGCTAGCGGGAGCCAGCTCCTACAATGAGCAGTTCTTC. This gives the protein CASRGGWLAGASSYNEQFF. The whole variable domain, filled in from reference TRBV2 and TRBJ2-1, reads EPEVTQTPSHQVTQMGQEVILRCVPISNHLYFYWYRQILGQKVEFLVSFYNNEISEKSEIFDDQFSVERPDGSNFTLKIRSTKLEDSAMYFCASRGGWLAGASSYNEQFFGPGTRLTVL.

This clone was counted only a few times. Other nucleotide sequences from this sample produce the same CDR3. The V gene is TRBV6-5, the J gene TRBJ1-2; D remains unclear. The V end was cut by 0 bases, the J end by 4 bases, with 6 bases between. Per the germline V gene, CDR1 is MNHEY and CDR2 is SVGAGI. This CDR3 region has 13 residues. In DNA, the CDR3 is TGTGCCAGCAGTTACTCGACTGGCTATGGCTACACCTTC. Translation: CASSYSTGYGYTF.

V and J are TRBV7-9 and TRBJ1-4; D gene ambiguous. This CDR3 region has 17 residues. Trimming stripped 0 bases from V and 0 bases from J, with 11 bases between. Germline V gives CDR1 SEHNR, CDR2 FQNEAQ (reference sequence). DNA of the CDR3: TGTGCCAGCAGCTTAGCAACGGGTAGGGCAACTAATGAAAAACTGTTTTTT. It translates to CASSLATGRATNEKLFF.